Presented here are 13 T cell receptor beta chains from one specimen sequenced in a study of beta chain features in type 1 diabetes. cDNA synthesis used the whole RNA isolate, giving expressed TCRB sequences. TCRdb keeps only in-frame clones here, not all; method: immunoSEQ multiplex PCR. The table includes under 800,000 clones, around a sixth detected once. The material sequenced was naive CD4+ T cells from blood. These receptors came from a man between 18 and 29 years old in good health.

This clone appeared a few times. The chain recombines TRBV5-6 with TRBJ2-2; D assignment may be TRBD1 or TRBD2 (5 bases each). This CDR3 spans 14 amino acids. Germline V gives CDR1 SGHDT, CDR2 YYEEEE. Trimming cost V 3 bases and J 4 bases, with 10 bases left between them. The CDR3, as DNA: TGTGCCAGCAGCTCGGGGCCGGGCACCGGGGAGCTGTTTTTT. Protein: CASSSGPGTGELFF.

This clone occurred a few times. The chain employs TRBV7-9 and TRBJ2-1; D not resolved. Trimming stripped 5 bases from V and 9 bases from J, with 8 bases between. The CDR3 runs to 11 residues. Germline lookup yields CDR1 SEHNR and CDR2 FQNEAQ (reference sequence). This CDR3 is CASSPGREQFF. Here the CDR3 DNA reads TGTGCCAGCAGCCCTGGTCGTGAGCAGTTCTTC.

The CDR3 loop is CAILRPGGYEQYF. The CDR3 coding sequence is TGTGCCATCCTCCGTCCAGGAGGCTACGAGCAGTACTTC. The rearrangement joins TRBV28 to TRBJ2-7, with D possibly TRBD2 on 5 matching bases. Germline V gene sequence: CDR1 MDHEN, CDR2 SYDVKM. This CDR3 comprises 13 residues. Trimming removed 10 bases at V and 3 bases at J, with 16 bases between.

V usage is TRBV21-1 and J usage is TRBJ2-1; whether TRBD2, the table's D call, matches the DNA was not checked. TRBV21-1 is flagged as a pseudogene. The CDR3 spans 14 residues. CDR3 in DNA: TGTACCAGATATCTTTCCAGTATACGGAGTGAGCAGTTCTTC. Translated, it gives CTRYLSSIRSEQFF.

The J gene is TRBJ1-2, the V gene TRBV9, with 8 bases matching TRBD1. The V and J ends lost 3 bases and 7 bases, in that order; junction bases with no gene match: 11. Germline loops: CDR1 SGDLS, CDR2 YYNGEE. The CDR3 totals 15 residues. The CDR3 nucleotides read TGTGCCAGCAGCGCAAAAATCGACAGGGGAGCTGGCTACACCTTC. Amino acid sequence: CASSAKIDRGAGYTF. Full variable domain (outside the CDR3, taken from reference TRBV9 and TRBJ1-2): DSGVTQTPKHLITATGQRVTLRCSPRSGDLSVYWYQQSLDQGLQFLIQYYNGEERAKGNILERFSAQQFPDLHSELNLSSLELGDSALYFCASSAKIDRGAGYTFGSGTRLTVV.

This clone was observed a handful of times. This sequence joins TRBV4-2 and TRBJ2-7, with 9 bases identical to TRBD1. In germline, CDR1 is LGHNA, CDR2 YNFKEQ. The ends lost 0 bases at V and 6 bases at J; junction bases unmatched: 3. The CDR3 sequence is 14 residues long. Here the CDR3 DNA reads TGTGCCAGCAGCCAAGAAGGGGGACAGGGCGAGCAGTACTTC. Protein product: CASSQEGGQGEQYF.

This clone was counted only a few times. The junction differs from germline at one of its ends, possibly a read error. The chain employs TRBV4-3 and TRBJ1-2, with TRBD1 as a possible D gene (6 bases). This CDR3 region has 15 residues. CDR1 LGHNA and CDR2 YSLEER come from the germline V gene. Here the CDR3 DNA reads TGCGCCAGCAGCGAAGATACTAGGGGGGACTATGGCTACACCTTC. This gives the protein CASSEDTRGDYGYTF.

This clone has just a few counts. The same CDR3 also results from other DNA sequences found in this sample. V gene TRBV7-3 combines with J gene TRBJ2-5, with D perhaps matching TRBD1 or TRBD2 (6 bases each). Per germline, CDR1 SGHTA and CDR2 FQGTGA. V lost 6 bases to trimming and J lost 5 bases, with 16 bases between them. The CDR3 length is 14 residues. The CDR3 DNA sequence: TGTGCCAGCAGTCCCGGGGGCGGAACGGAGACCCAGTACTTC. Translating it yields CASSPGGGTETQYF.

Details on this clone: Other DNA sequences from this sample encode an identical CDR3 as well. The rearrangement links TRBV9 to TRBJ2-3, with 10 bases lining up with TRBD2. The CDR3 is 16 amino acids. Trimming at V came to 1 base and at J to 1 base, leaving 3 bases not matched to a gene. The germline CDR1 and CDR2 sequences are SGDLS and YYNGEE. The CDR3 DNA reads TGTGCCAGCAGCGTACGGCTAGCGGGAGGCACAGATACGCAGTATTTT. This translates into CASSVRLAGGTDTQYF.

This clone has more than one count but fewer than ten. This rearrangement joins TRBV5-1 to TRBJ2-5; TRBD2 agrees at 8 bases. From germline, CDR1 is SGHRS and CDR2 YFSETQ. The CDR3 covers 14 residues. V gave up 1 base and J gave up 5 bases; unmatched junction bases: 4. CDR3 in DNA: TGCGCCAGCAGCTTGCGGGGGGGCGTGGAGACCCAGTACTTC. It is translated as CASSLRGGVETQYF.

On this clone: Other DNA variants within this sample encode the same CDR3. The chain uses TRBV18 and TRBJ2-3; D gene uncertain. V lost 2 bases and J lost 6, with 6 bases in between. The CDR3 runs to 12 residues. Germline assignment: CDR1 KGHSH and CDR2 LQKENI. The CDR3 DNA follows: TGTGCCAGCTCACCAATAACGGATACGCAGTATTTT. This encodes CASSPITDTQYF.

The J gene is TRBJ1-5, the V gene TRBV4-2; D gene uncertain. Germline CDR1 reads LGHNA; CDR2 reads YNFKEQ. The CDR3 loop spans 17 amino acids. V lost 2 bases and J lost 0, with 14 bases in between. The CDR3, as DNA: TGTGCCAGCAGCCAACTCGGGGTCGGGTATAGCAATCAGCCCCAGCATTTT. Its protein product is CASSQLGVGYSNQPQHF.

This clone turned up a few times. V usage is TRBV29-1 and J usage is TRBJ2-5; D is perhaps TRBD1 (6 bases). The end of the DNA is better explained by TRBJ2-7, so the J call may be wrong. Per the germline V gene, CDR1 is SQVTM and CDR2 is ANQGSEA. The CDR3 consists of 13 residues. In DNA, the CDR3 is TGCAGCGTTTTAAGGGACACCCCCTACGAGCAGTACTTC. Amino acid sequence: CSVLRDTPYEQYF.